Below are 27 T cell receptor beta chains sequenced from a single sample in a study of T cells after yellow fever vaccination. TCRdb processed the 5' RACE reads anew with MiXCR; each CDR3 protein has one entry. The table records some 600,000 distinct CDR3 sequences, roughly an eighth of them present only once. This specimen consisted of PBMCs, obtained on the day of the yellow fever booster vaccination. The receptors originated from a man aged 30 to 39 who received the YFV17D yellow fever vaccine.

J is TRBJ1-1 and V is TRBV29-1, with D hard to call. The length of the CDR3 is 12 residues. Germline CDR1 and CDR2: SQVTM and ANQGSEA. V lost 7 bases to trimming and J lost 10 bases, with 19 bases between them. The CDR3 DNA sequence: TGCAGCGCGGCGGACGGCATTACAGCAGCTTTCTTT. This gives the protein CSAADGITAAFF.

In its sample, this clonotype was seen a few times. This chain connects TRBV28 to TRBJ2-4, with D possibly matching TRBD2 (5 bases). The CDR3 length is 14 residues. Germline V gene sequence: CDR1 MDHEN, CDR2 SYDVKM. V lost 3 bases, J lost 0 bases, and 6 bases lay in between. CDR3 sequence reads: CASSFAGAKNIQYF. The CDR3 DNA reads as TGTGCCAGCAGTTTTGCGGGAGCCAAAAACATTCAGTACTTC.

This clonotype has more than one count but fewer than ten. The chain uses TRBV11-2 and TRBJ2-7; unclear D gene. The ends were cut back, 2 bases at V and 3 bases at J, with 20 bases in the middle. The germline V gene encodes CDR1 SGHAT and CDR2 FQNNGV. The CDR3 contains 17 residues. The CDR3 coding sequence is TGTGCCAGCAGCTTAATTGGGTCTGGACGGAACCTCTACGAGCAGTACTTC. The encoded protein is CASSLIGSGRNLYEQYF.

DNA for the CDR3: TGTGCCAGTAGTATTCGCTGGGAACTAGCGGGAGGTCGGTTCTTC. It codes for CASSIRWELAGGRFF. V and J are TRBV19 and TRBJ2-1; TRBD2 aligns across 12 bases. Trimming cost V 3 bases and J 15 bases; bases outside gene matches: 12. CDR1 and CDR2 (germline): LNHDA, SQIVND (reference sequence). This CDR3 has 15 residues.

This clonotype has just a few counts. V and J are TRBV5-1 and TRBJ1-1; D remains ambiguous. This CDR3 contains 16 residues. The germline V and J ends were trimmed by 6 bases and 0 bases, with 18 bases remaining between them. Germline V gives CDR1 SGHRS, CDR2 YFSETQ. The CDR3 loop is CASTPREGNMNTEAFF. The CDR3 nucleotides are TGCGCCAGCACGCCCCGGGAGGGCAACATGAACACTGAAGCTTTCTTT.

The table lists this clonotype with a few counts. The chain combines TRBV20-1 with TRBJ2-5; 7 nucleotides agree with TRBD1. The CDR3 length is 13 residues. Germline-derived CDR1 and CDR2 are DFQATT and SNEGSKA (reference sequence). Trimming removed 1 base from V and 1 base from J; junction bases left unmatched: 0. CDR3 sequence: CSARGDSQETQYF. The CDR3 nucleotides read TGCAGTGCTAGAGGGGACAGCCAAGAGACCCAGTACTTC.

The J gene is TRBJ2-1, the V gene TRBV20-1, with TRBD2 matching over 9 bases. V shed 2 bases and J 7 bases; nucleotides not matched to a gene: 12. Germline V gene sequence: CDR1 DFQATT, CDR2 SNEGSKA (reference sequence). The CDR3 consists of 16 residues. CDR3 region: CSARHTSSGAWNEQFF. CDR3 sequence (DNA): TGCAGTGCTAGACATACCTCTAGCGGGGCATGGAATGAGCAGTTCTTC.

The chain carries TRBV7-8 and TRBJ2-3; TRBD2 is a possible D gene (6 bases). Trimming shortened V by 7 bases and J by 2 bases, and 19 bases separated the two germline ends. The CDR3 covers 16 residues. Germline values: CDR1 SGHVS, CDR2 FQNEAQ. The CDR3 bases are TGTGCCAGCAACGGTCTGGGCGGGGTTTTCACAGATACGCAGTATTTT. It codes for CASNGLGGVFTDTQYF. The full variable domain, completed using reference TRBV7-8 and TRBJ2-3, is GAGVSQSPRYKVAKRGQDVALRCDPISGHVSLFWYQQALGQGPEFLTYFQNEAQLDKSGLPSDRFFAERPEGSVSTLKIQRTQQEDSAVYLCASNGLGGVFTDTQYFGPGTRLTVL.

This clonotype was observed a handful of times. The chain is built from TRBV6-2 or TRBV6-3 and TRBJ2-1; D remains unclear. The germline CDR1 and CDR2 sequences are MNHEY and SVGEGT. Trimming stripped 2 bases from V and 8 bases from J, with 13 bases between. The CDR3 spans 14 residues. The CDR3 nucleotides are TGTGCCAGCAGTTACGTCGGGCCTGTAGATGAGCAGTTCTTC. Its protein is CASSYVGPVDEQFF.

This clonotype has only a few counts. This chain links TRBV20-1 with TRBJ2-7; a weak D match, TRBD1 (6 bases). The CDR3 is 14 residues long. V was cut by 3 bases and J by 4 bases, with 16 bases left in between. Germline CDR1 and CDR2: DFQATT and SNEGSKA (reference sequence). CDR3 in DNA: TGCAGTGCTAGTTCCAGGACAGACCCGTACGAGCAGTACTTC. It specifies CSASSRTDPYEQYF.

In its sample, this clonotype was seen a few times. This rearrangement joins TRBV10-2 to TRBJ2-1; 9 nucleotides line up with TRBD2. The J segment lost 9 bases and the V segment lost 8 bases, leaving 5 bases of the junction unmatched. The CDR3 has 12 residues. CDR1 and CDR2 (germline): WSHSY, SAAADI. The CDR3 loop reads CASGRTSVEQFF. The CDR3 coding sequence is TGCGCCAGCGGGCGGACTAGCGTTGAGCAGTTCTTC.

This clonotype appeared a few times. The chain joins TRBV11-2 to TRBJ2-5, with D perhaps matching TRBD1 (6 bases). Deletions cut 6 bases from V and 2 bases from J, with 16 bases between. Germline lookup yields CDR1 SGHAT and CDR2 FQNNGV. CDR3 length: 15 residues. This CDR3 is CASSPNRARQETQYF. Written as DNA, the CDR3 is TGTGCCAGCAGTCCAAACAGGGCTAGGCAAGAGACCCAGTACTTC. Looking up the rest from reference TRBV11-2 and TRBJ2-5 gives the full variable domain: EAGVAQSPRYKIIEKRQSVAFWCNPISGHATLYWYQQILGQGPKLLIQFQNNGVVDDSQLPKDRFSAERLKGVDSTLKIQPAKLEDSAVYLCASSPNRARQETQYFGPGTRLLVL.

This clonotype turned up a few times. The chain joins TRBV29-1 to TRBJ1-4, with D uncertain. CDR1 and CDR2 from the germline V gene are SQVTM and ANQGSEA. CDR3 length: 14 amino acids. V was clipped by 5 bases and J by 0 bases, with 10 bases between them. CDR3 residues: CSVRWQATNEKLFF. The CDR3 nucleotides read TGCAGCGTTCGTTGGCAGGCAACTAATGAAAAACTGTTTTTT. Complete variable domain (other parts from reference TRBV29-1 and TRBJ1-4): SAVISQKPSRDICQRGTSLTIQCQVDSQVTMMFWYRQQPGQSLTLIATANQGSEATYESGFVIDKFPISRPNLTFSTLTVSNMSPEDSSIYLCSVRWQATNEKLFFGSGTQLSVL.

This clonotype was recorded at least ten times. The J gene is TRBJ1-5, the V gene TRBV20-1, with D uncertain. Germline CDR1 is DFQATT and CDR2 is SNEGSKA (reference sequence). The CDR3 covers 12 residues. Trimming stripped 0 bases from V and 4 bases from J, with 4 bases between. CDR3 sequence reads: CSARDGNQPQHF. The CDR3 nucleotides read TGCAGTGCTAGAGATGGTAATCAGCCCCAGCATTTT.

In nucleotides, the CDR3 is TGTGCCAGCAGTTTATGGGCTAGCGGGGACCAAGAGACCCAGTACTTC. Its protein product is CASSLWASGDQETQYF. This chain connects TRBV27 to TRBJ2-5; TRBD2 aligns across 9 bases. J was trimmed by 0 bases and V by 1 base; bases with no gene match: 3. CDR3 length: 16 residues. Germline V gene sequence: CDR1 MNHEY, CDR2 SMNVEV (reference sequence).

V usage is TRBV20-1 and J usage is TRBJ2-2, with TRBD2 identical over 11 bases. V gave up 6 bases and J gave up 1 base; unmatched junction bases: 7. CDR3 length: 16 amino acids. CDR1 DFQATT and CDR2 SNEGSKA come from the germline V gene (reference sequence). CDR3 region: CSAQGLAERNTGELFF. CDR3 DNA sequence: TGCAGTGCCCAGGGACTAGCGGAGCGGAACACCGGGGAGCTGTTTTTT.

This clonotype was observed at least ten times. V and J are TRBV11-1 and TRBJ2-2; 10 bases are shared with TRBD2. CDR3 length: 19 amino acids. Looked up from germline, CDR1 is SGHAT and CDR2 is FQDESV (reference sequence). J gave up 1 base and V 5 bases, and 13 bases lay outside the gene matches. CDR3: CASSPSGREVLVNTGELFF. The CDR3 region has the DNA TGTGCCAGCAGCCCCAGCGGGAGGGAAGTTCTTGTGAACACCGGGGAGCTGTTTTTT.

This clonotype was counted only a few times. The CDR3 sequence is CSASGRNYGYTF. The CDR3 DNA sequence: TGCAGTGCTAGTGGCAGAAACTATGGCTACACCTTC. The V gene is TRBV20-1, the J gene TRBJ1-2; D remains unclear. From germline, CDR1 is DFQATT and CDR2 SNEGSKA (reference sequence). This CDR3 spans 12 amino acids. V lost 3 bases and J 2 bases, leaving 7 bases between the germline ends.

This sequence joins TRBV12-3 or TRBV12-4 and TRBJ2-3, with TRBD2 matching over 7 bases. The CDR3 spans 16 residues. The V gene end was trimmed by 4 bases and the J gene end by 2 bases; junction bases not matched to a gene: 9. CDR3 loop: CASSSGGSFSTDTQYF. For the CDR3, the DNA is TGTGCCAGCAGTTCGGGAGGTTCTTTCTCCACAGATACGCAGTATTTT.

This clonotype was recorded many times. J is TRBJ2-1 and V is TRBV5-5, with D maybe TRBD2 (5 bases). CDR1 and CDR2 (germline): SGHKS, YYEKEE (reference sequence). The CDR3 sequence is 13 residues long. Deletions cut 3 bases from V and 5 bases from J, with 9 bases between. The CDR3, as DNA: TGTGCCAGCAGCTACGTCGGGGACAATGAGCAGTTCTTC. It codes for CASSYVGDNEQFF.

A few counts support this clonotype. The rearrangement joins TRBV27 to TRBJ2-1; TRBD2 aligns across 12 bases. Germline lookup yields CDR1 MNHEY and CDR2 SMNVEV (reference sequence). The J segment lost 4 bases and the V segment lost 3 bases, leaving 4 bases of the junction unmatched. The CDR3 totals 16 residues. The CDR3 loop reads CASSFDLAGGYNEQFF. The CDR3 nucleotides are TGTGCCAGCAGTTTCGACCTAGCGGGAGGGTACAATGAGCAGTTCTTC.

This clonotype has a handful of counts. The rearrangement links TRBV6-4 to TRBJ2-1, with 9 bases fitting TRBD2. V lost 4 bases to trimming and J lost 6 bases; unmatched junction nucleotides: 7. Germline CDR1 and CDR2: MRHNA and SNTAGT. The CDR3 totals 15 residues. The CDR3 DNA reads TGTGCCAGCAGTGTAGGACTAGCGAAGGTCAATGAGCAGTTCTTC. Translating it yields CASSVGLAKVNEQFF.

CDR3 protein: CSVGPRTNFYEQYF. The CDR3, as DNA: TGCAGCGTTGGTCCCAGGACAAACTTCTACGAGCAGTACTTC. This chain connects TRBV29-1 to TRBJ2-7; D perhaps matches TRBD1 (5 bases). CDR1 is SQVTM, CDR2 ANQGSEA, per germline. V shed 4 bases and J shed 3 bases, with 16 bases lying between them. This CDR3 is built from 14 residues.

This clonotype was detected a few times. The chain couples TRBV6-5 to TRBJ2-1, with D possibly TRBD1 on 7 matching bases. This CDR3 comprises 13 residues. Germline V CDR1 and CDR2: MNHEY, SVGAGI. Trimming took off 6 bases at V and 8 bases at J, with 14 bases between the two ends. The CDR3 protein is CASSYRGLDEQFF. CDR3 DNA: TGTGCCAGCAGCTACAGGGGACTGGATGAGCAGTTCTTC.

The chain recombines TRBV12-3 or TRBV12-4 with TRBJ1-1, with 8 nucleotides matching TRBD1. CDR3 size: 13 residues. The CDR3 region is CATTGASNTEAFF. The CDR3 DNA sequence: TGTGCTACGACAGGGGCCTCGAACACTGAAGCTTTCTTT.

V usage is TRBV25-1 and J usage is TRBJ2-3, with 13 positions matching TRBD2. The junction had 9 bases not matched to a gene; V was cut back by 2 bases and J by 10 bases. The CDR3 sequence is 16 residues long. Per the germline V gene, CDR1 is MGHDK and CDR2 is SYGVNS. CDR3 sequence (DNA): TGTGCCAGCAGTGAACGTCCTACTAGCGGGAGGGCCGCGCAGTATTTT. Residues: CASSERPTSGRAAQYF.

This clonotype was seen more than once but under ten times. This chain links TRBV15 with TRBJ2-3; D perhaps matches TRBD2 (5 bases). The germline CDR1 and CDR2 sequences are LNHNV and YYDKDF (reference sequence). This CDR3 region has 15 residues. Trimming removed 1 base from V and 6 bases from J, with 14 bases in between. CDR3 coding DNA: TGTGCCACCAGCAGAGGGGCCAGTGGGGAGGATACGCAGTATTTT. It encodes CATSRGASGEDTQYF.